This T cell receptor beta chain was found in a study of T cell responses to AZD1222 COVID-19 vaccine (dated by TCRdb to 2020 to 2023). Concerning the study at large: TCR sequencing was performed for 230 to 250 trial participants, of whom about 200 were given two doses of AZD1222 and about 25 were given two doses of MenACWY control vaccine. Enrollment into the trials was organized by age into subgroups of 18-55, 56-69 and 70-plus years, and those subgroups contained roughly 150, 30 and 60 TCR-sequenced participants, respectively.

Summary of the overall study and its limitations: The whole spike protein was spanned by vaccine-associated CD4 TCRs, and dominant responses were seen in regions 160-218 and 743-854. Because no samples from the day 14 peak response were available, repertoires could be characterized only after the peak T cell response. A significant rise in spike-specific TCR breadth and depth was observed after two AZD1222 doses relative to day 0 and relative to MenACWY recipients. The 56-69-year group was small, and its depth increase did not reach significance, likely because of low power. Most participants were white British and females outnumbered males, and the authors suggested that clonal diversity may have been underestimated. Epitopes outside the regions mutated in the B.1.351 and B.1.1.7 variants were reportedly recognized by nearly half of the unique spike-specific TCRs. Conclusions about previously exposed vaccinees are limited because only five or six AZD1222 recipients were SARS-CoV-2 seropositive at baseline.

In the germline V gene, CDR1 corresponds to MDHEN and CDR2 to SYDVKM. The CDR3 has 12 amino acids, counting the end cysteine and phenylalanine. The only DNA kept is the CDR3, 36 bases in frame from the first base. Deletion took 10 bases off V and 0 bases off J, with a span of 7 bases between the germline ends. The CDR3 regions of human TCRbeta chains were analyzed by immunosequencing. From the authors' description of their analysis: TCRs in the repertoires were compared against a reference library of SARS-CoV-2-specific TCRs that had been generated with the MIRA antigen-specificity platform. Breadth meant the fraction of unique TCRs that were SARS-CoV-2-associated, whereas depth meant the fraction of total T cells that were SARS-CoV-2-associated. Using the MIRA data, each spike-specific TCR was mapped to the spike region that the TCR reacts to and placed in a CD4 or CD8 class. Log10-transformed breadth and depth values were compared by one-way ANOVA with Sidak's multiple comparisons tests. TCRdb retrieved this table from immuneACCESS and kept in-frame rearrangements only. Not all clones are present; in checked studies, unresolved V genes account for under half, and no reason is known for the remainder. From that table come the V and J calls and clone size; the DNA was used to work out D and trimming. The sample profile shows just over 150,000 clones; about 85% of them were found once. The ten largest account for approximately 7.2% of the sample.

The time point label, as the study defines it: sample from adult after SARS-CoV-2 infection, after symptom onset. Two convalescent COVID-19 patients, sampled after symptom onset from adults with prior SARS-CoV-2 infection, were also TCR-sequenced for comparison. Concerning this clone itself: Its specific antigen is unknown. The sample holds no much larger clone one base away, and base qualities are not on file.

This chain is built from TRBV28 and TRBJ1-5; the D gene is not confidently resolved. Here the sequenced sample was peripheral blood, taken after recovery from COVID-19. The clonotype comes from an adult who had recovered from COVID-19. CDR3 sequence: CATESSNQPQHF. The base sequence is TGTGCCACGGAGAGTAGCAATCAGCCCCAGCATTTT.